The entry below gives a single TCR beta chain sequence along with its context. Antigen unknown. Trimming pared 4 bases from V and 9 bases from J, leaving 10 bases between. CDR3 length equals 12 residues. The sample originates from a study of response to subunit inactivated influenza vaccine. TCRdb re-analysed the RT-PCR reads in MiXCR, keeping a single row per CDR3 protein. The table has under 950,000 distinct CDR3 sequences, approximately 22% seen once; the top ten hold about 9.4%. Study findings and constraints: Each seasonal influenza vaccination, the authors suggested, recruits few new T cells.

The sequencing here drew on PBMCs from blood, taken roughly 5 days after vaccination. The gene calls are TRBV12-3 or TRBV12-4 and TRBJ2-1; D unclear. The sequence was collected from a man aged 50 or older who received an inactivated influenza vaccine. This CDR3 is CASSSVVSEQFF. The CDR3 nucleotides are TGTGCCAGCAGTTCAGTAGTGAGTGAGCAGTTCTTC.